These 14 T cell receptor beta chains were all obtained from the same sample, sequenced in a study of shared clonotypes between healthy human individuals. The naive CD8 population came from CD45RO-negative cells selected for CCR7, without terminally differentiated effector memory CD45RA+ cells. The assay was immunoSEQ multiplex PCR, and TCRdb's table has in-frame clones only and misses some. The profile shows some 740,000 clones, 85% to 95% of them singletons. Source material: naive CD8+ T cells sorted from blood. The receptors were gathered from a man aged 25 to 45 in good health.

The chain combines TRBV7-9 with TRBJ1-5; TRBD1 is a possible D gene (6 bases). The germline V gene has CDR1 SEHNR and CDR2 FQNEAQ (reference sequence). The CDR3 consists of 13 residues. Trimming removed 8 bases at V and 1 base at J, with 9 bases between. CDR3 in amino acids: CASGGGSNQPQHF. The CDR3 DNA reads TGTGCCAGCGGTGGGGGCAGCAATCAGCCCCAGCATTTT.

The chain has TRBV5-1 and TRBJ2-7; 7 positions match TRBD2. CDR3 length: 13 residues. Germline CDR1 reads SGHRS; CDR2 reads YFSETQ. J lost 5 bases, V lost 4 bases, and 6 bases had no gene match. CDR3 loop: CASSLPGGNEQYF. DNA for the CDR3: TGCGCCAGCAGCCTCCCCGGGGGGAACGAGCAGTACTTC.

V is TRBV4-1 and J is TRBJ2-2; D not certain. V gave up 2 bases and J gave up 1 base, with 17 bases separating them. In germline, CDR1 is MGHRA, CDR2 YSYEKL. The CDR3 is 18 residues long. The CDR3 loop reads CASSQPQDGQENTGELFF. In DNA, the CDR3 is TGCGCCAGCAGCCAACCCCAAGACGGGCAGGAGAACACCGGGGAGCTGTTTTTT.

V usage is TRBV18 and J usage is TRBJ2-1; tentatively, D is TRBD1 (6 bases). The germline V gene encodes CDR1 KGHSH and CDR2 LQKENI. The CDR3 is 15 amino acids. V lost 5 bases, J lost 7 bases, and 18 bases lay in between. Here the CDR3 reads CASSDTGFGRNEQFF. CDR3 in DNA: TGTGCCAGCTCAGATACAGGGTTCGGTCGGAATGAGCAGTTCTTC.

The rearrangement uses TRBV11-3 and TRBJ2-1, with 8 bases that match TRBD2. V lost 4 bases to trimming and J lost 8 bases; unmatched junction nucleotides: 16. The germline V gene encodes CDR1 SGHNT and CDR2 YENEEA. The CDR3 consists of 17 residues. DNA of the CDR3: TGTGCCAGCAGCTCTACGAGATGGTCTAGCGGGTTCGATGAGCAGTTCTTC. Protein product: CASSSTRWSSGFDEQFF. Full variable domain (missing parts from reference TRBV11-3 and TRBJ2-1): EAGVVQSPRYKIIEKKQPVAFWCNPISGHNTLYWYLQNLGQGPELLIRYENEEAVDDSQLPKDRFSAERLKGVDSTLKIQPAELGDSAVYLCASSSTRWSSGFDEQFFGPGTRLTVL.

Comments on this clone: Other nucleotide sequences in the sample specify the same CDR3. The J gene is TRBJ2-5, the V gene TRBV13; D gene ambiguous. This CDR3 has 15 amino acids. Per germline, CDR1 PRHDT and CDR2 FYEKMQ (reference sequence). V was shortened by 2 bases and J by 2 bases, with 12 bases between the two germline ends. CDR3 DNA sequence: TGTGCCAGCAGCTTACGACACGGGCGACAAGAGACCCAGTACTTC. Amino acid sequence: CASSLRHGRQETQYF.

This clone was picked up a small number of times. V gene TRBV11-2 combines with J gene TRBJ2-7; TRBD1 aligns across 8 bases. The germline V gene encodes CDR1 SGHAT and CDR2 FQNNGV. The V segment lost 4 bases and the J segment 3 bases; nucleotides outside the gene matches: 2. This CDR3 region has 13 residues. CDR3 sequence reads: CASSWTGNYEQYF. CDR3 bases: TGTGCCAGCAGCTGGACAGGGAACTACGAGCAGTACTTC.

The chain is built from TRBV7-2 and TRBJ2-7; either TRBD1 or TRBD2 may supply D (6 bases each). V shed 2 bases and J shed 4 bases, with 21 bases lying between them. Germline-derived CDR1 and CDR2 are SGHTA and FQGNSA. CDR3 size: 17 residues. DNA of the CDR3: TGTGCCAGCAGCTTACGCGAGCTTTTAGGGGGACTTTACGAGCAGTACTTC. Residues: CASSLRELLGGLYEQYF.

The sample holds one count of this clone. The chain links TRBV7-9 to TRBJ2-3; the match to TRBD2 covers 12 bases. This CDR3 contains 13 residues. Germline V gives CDR1 SEHNR, CDR2 FQNEAQ (reference sequence). With 4 bases clipped from V and 11 bases from J, the junction kept 4 bases outside the gene matches. The CDR3 DNA reads as TGTGCCAGCAGCTACCCGGGACTAGCGGGGCAGTATTTT. Its translation is CASSYPGLAGQYF.

The chain employs TRBV11-2 and TRBJ2-2; 9 bases map to TRBD2. V lost 1 base, J lost 5 bases, and 8 bases stayed unmatched. This CDR3 is 17 amino acids long. The germline V gene encodes CDR1 SGHAT and CDR2 FQNNGV. In nucleotides, the CDR3 is TGTGCCAGCAGCTTAGGGTTAGCGGGGGATCAGACCGGGGAGCTGTTTTTT. Its protein product is CASSLGLAGDQTGELFF.

The J gene is TRBJ1-5, the V gene TRBV19; D ambiguous. This CDR3 comprises 14 residues. Per germline, CDR1 LNHDA and CDR2 SQIVND (reference sequence). Between the trimmed V and J ends, which lost 1 base and 7 bases, there was a span of 11 bases. CDR3 in amino acids: CASSIVGGEQPQHF. The CDR3 DNA reads as TGTGCCAGTAGTATAGTTGGAGGAGAACAGCCCCAGCATTTT.

The chain uses TRBV29-1 and TRBJ2-7; 9 nucleotides match TRBD2. V dropped 5 bases and J dropped 7; count of bases not matched to a gene: 15. The CDR3 totals 15 residues. Per the germline V gene, CDR1 is SQVTM and CDR2 is ANQGSEA. The CDR3 protein is CSVKRSSGTGGEQYF. The CDR3 region has the DNA TGCAGCGTTAAACGGTCTAGCGGGACTGGTGGGGAGCAGTACTTC.

This chain links TRBV6-1 with TRBJ2-2; possibly TRBD1 for D (5 bases). Between the trimmed V and J ends, which lost 2 bases and 2 bases, there was a span of 12 bases. Germline assignment: CDR1 MNHNS and CDR2 SASEGT. The CDR3 sequence is 16 residues long. Here the CDR3 reads CASSENSGANTGELFF. DNA for the CDR3: TGTGCCAGCAGTGAAAACAGTGGGGCTAACACCGGGGAGCTGTTTTTT.

V and J are TRBV13 and TRBJ2-3; D possibly corresponds to TRBD2 (5 bases). The CDR3 covers 15 residues. Trimming shortened V by 3 bases and J by 3 bases, and 13 bases separated the two germline ends. CDR1 and CDR2 from the germline V gene are PRHDT and FYEKMQ (reference sequence). The CDR3 loop is CASSLRVGTTDTQYF. The CDR3 coding sequence is TGTGCCAGCAGCTTGAGGGTTGGTACAACAGATACGCAGTATTTT.